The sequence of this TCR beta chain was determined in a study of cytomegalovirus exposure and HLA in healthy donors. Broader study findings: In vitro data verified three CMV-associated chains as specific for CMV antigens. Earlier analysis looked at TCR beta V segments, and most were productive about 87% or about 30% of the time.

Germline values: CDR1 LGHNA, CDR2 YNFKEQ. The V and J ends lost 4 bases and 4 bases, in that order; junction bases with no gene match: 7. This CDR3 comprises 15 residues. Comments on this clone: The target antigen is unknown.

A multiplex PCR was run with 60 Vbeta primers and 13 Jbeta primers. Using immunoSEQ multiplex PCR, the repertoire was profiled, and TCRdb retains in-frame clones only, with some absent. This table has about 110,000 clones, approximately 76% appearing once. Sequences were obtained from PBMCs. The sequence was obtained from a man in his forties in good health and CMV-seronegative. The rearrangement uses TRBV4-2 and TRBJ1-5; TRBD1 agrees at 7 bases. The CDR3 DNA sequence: TGTGCCAGCAGCCGCACAGGGACAGAGAATCAGCCCCAGCATTTT. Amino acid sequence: CASSRTGTENQPQHF.